This TCR beta chain appears in the sequencing data of a study of identical twins. Study-level points and caveats: Its conclusions, products of cross-sectional statistical analysis, did not come from following the same donors. Within beta out-of-frame sequences, the excess sharing observed between twins was weaker.

This clonotype was picked up many times. As yet, its antigen is unknown. Template switching introduced a universal primer site, and the cDNA bore unique molecular identifiers. MiXCR, applied by TCRdb to the 5' RACE reads, yields one record per CDR3 protein. The sample records 350,000 or so distinct CDR3 sequences, approximately 8.8% being singletons. The sequence was obtained from a woman between 50 and 59 years old in good health. Source material: naive T cells sorted from blood.

The CDR3 DNA reads as TGCGCCAGCAGCTTGGGGCTAGACATTTACAATGAGCAGTTCTTC. The encoded protein is CASSLGLDIYNEQFF. The chain links TRBV5-1 to TRBJ2-1, with D unresolved. V lost 0 bases and J 4 bases, leaving 11 bases between the germline ends. Germline CDR1 SGHRS, CDR2 YFSETQ. This CDR3 region has 15 residues.